These 19 T cell receptor beta chains came from one sample sequenced in a study of Tregs in tolerant kidney transplant recipients. The table came from immunoSEQ multiplex PCR; TCRdb's copy has only in-frame clones and leaves some out. The sample consists of tens of thousands of clones, 75% to 95% of them appearing once. Sequencing was carried out using Tregs from blood. The receptors stem from a human donor in good health.

The chain uses TRBV9 and TRBJ2-2; 15 bases line up with TRBD2. CDR3 length: 18 amino acids. Germline V lookup: CDR1 SGDLS, CDR2 YYNGEE. The V and J ends lost 4 bases and 3 bases, in that order; junction bases with no gene match: 7. The chain's CDR3 is CASSRGLAGGPYTGELFF. CDR3 in DNA: TGTGCCAGCAGCCGAGGACTAGCGGGAGGGCCCTACACCGGGGAGCTGTTTTTT.

The V gene is TRBV5-1, the J gene TRBJ2-3; D may be TRBD1 (6 bases). CDR1 SGHRS and CDR2 YFSETQ come from the germline V gene. Trimming removed 4 bases from V and 0 bases from J, with 9 bases in between. This CDR3 contains 14 residues. This chain's CDR3 is CASSDTGSTDTQYF. The CDR3, as DNA: TGCGCCAGCAGCGATACAGGGAGCACAGATACGCAGTATTTT.

The chain joins TRBV5-1 to TRBJ2-2; TRBD2 might be the D (5 bases). The CDR3 length is 19 residues. The germline V and J ends were trimmed by 0 bases and 2 bases, with 20 bases remaining between them. Germline V gene sequence: CDR1 SGHRS, CDR2 YFSETQ. CDR3 loop: CASSLGFGWEIPNTGELFF. In DNA form, the CDR3 reads TGCGCCAGCAGCTTGGGTTTCGGGTGGGAGATACCCAACACCGGGGAGCTGTTTTTT.

The V and J genes are TRBV7-3 and TRBJ1-1; perhaps TRBD1 as D (6 bases). The germline V gene has CDR1 SGHTA and CDR2 FQGTGA. The CDR3 runs to 13 residues. The V end lost 6 bases, the J end lost 0 bases, and 8 bases lay between the germline ends. CDR3 nucleotides: TGTGCCAGCAGAGGGGGGATGAACACTGAAGCTTTCTTT. This codes for CASRGGMNTEAFF.

The CDR3 DNA sequence: TGCAGCCTTTCCCCACCGCAGGGAACTTTTTACAATGAGCAGTTCTTC. Translating it yields CSLSPPQGTFYNEQFF. J is TRBJ2-1 and V is TRBV29-1; tentative D call: TRBD1 (5 bases). The CDR3 covers 16 residues. Looked up from germline, CDR1 is SQVTM and CDR2 is ANQGSEA. V lost 8 bases and J 4 bases, leaving 24 bases between the germline ends.

CDR3 nucleotides: TGTGCCAGCAGCCCCGGGACAGGGGGTACTGAAGCTTTCTTT. Amino acids: CASSPGTGGTEAFF. The J gene is TRBJ1-1, the V gene TRBV7-9, with 11 bases identical to TRBD1. Germline CDR1 and CDR2: SEHNR and FQNEAQ (reference sequence). The CDR3 loop spans 14 amino acids. V lost 5 bases and J lost 5; bases outside the gene matches: 4.

The rearrangement uses TRBV6-6 and TRBJ1-6; TRBD1 might be the D (5 bases). V lost 5 bases to trimming and J lost 9 bases, with 14 bases between them. Per germline, CDR1 MNHNY and CDR2 SVGAGI (reference sequence). The CDR3 runs 14 residues. Written as DNA, the CDR3 is TGTGCCAGCAGTCCCCGGGACTCCTTTTCACCCCTCCACTTT. Its protein is CASSPRDSFSPLHF.

The genes are TRBV5-1 and TRBJ1-2; 9 positions match TRBD1. CDR1 is SGHRS, CDR2 YFSETQ, per germline. The CDR3 has 15 amino acids. V dropped 3 bases and J dropped 1; count of bases not matched to a gene: 4. The CDR3 nucleotides are TGCGCCAGCAGCTCCGGACAGGGGAGTAACTATGGCTACACCTTC. It translates to CASSSGQGSNYGYTF.

The chain combines TRBV27 with TRBJ2-3; D is uncertain. The ends were cut back, 5 bases at V and 4 bases at J, with 10 bases in the middle. Germline V gives CDR1 MNHEY, CDR2 SMNVEV (reference sequence). This CDR3 is 13 amino acids long. CDR3 loop: CASSPQSSDTQYF. CDR3 nucleotides: TGTGCCAGCAGTCCCCAAAGCTCAGATACGCAGTATTTT.

A note on this clone: Other DNA sequences in the sample encode the same CDR3. This chain uses TRBV30 with TRBJ1-1; D may be TRBD1 (5 bases). The length of the CDR3 is 13 residues. V was cut by 0 bases and J by 1 base, with 6 bases left in between. The germline gives CDR1 GTSNPN, CDR2 SVGIG (reference sequence). The CDR3 coding sequence is TGTGCCTGGAGTGTACAGGCGAACACTGAAGCTTTCTTT. This sequence encodes CAWSVQANTEAFF.

The chain joins TRBV7-2 to TRBJ1-1; D is possibly TRBD1 (6 bases). The germline V gene has CDR1 SGHTA and CDR2 FQGNSA. V was clipped by 5 bases and J by 4 bases, with 14 bases between them. The CDR3 runs 14 residues. The CDR3 bases are TGTGCCAGCAGCACAACAGGGAGTAGCACTGAAGCTTTCTTT. Encoded protein: CASSTTGSSTEAFF. Full variable domain (outside the CDR3, taken from reference TRBV7-2 and TRBJ1-1): GAGVSQSPSNKVTEKGKDVELRCDPISGHTALYWYRQSLGQGLEFLIYFQGNSAPDKSGLPSDRFSAERTGGSVSTLTIQRTQQEDSAVYLCASSTTGSSTEAFFGQGTRLTVV.

The CDR3 DNA sequence: TGCGCCAGCAGCCTGCCAGGGGTTGAGCAGTTCTTC. As protein: CASSLPGVEQFF. V and J are TRBV5-1 and TRBJ2-1, with D possibly matching TRBD1 (6 bases). The CDR3 runs 12 residues. The V end was cut by 4 bases, the J end by 9 bases, with 11 bases between. Looked up from germline, CDR1 is SGHRS and CDR2 is YFSETQ.

The chain carries TRBV7-9 and TRBJ2-2, with D possibly being TRBD1 (6 bases). V was pared by 6 bases and J by 4 bases, with 12 bases between. From germline, CDR1 is SEHNR and CDR2 FQNEAQ (reference sequence). CDR3 length: 14 amino acids. The CDR3 loop reads CASRPGQFTGELFF. The CDR3 DNA sequence: TGTGCCAGCAGACCAGGACAGTTCACCGGGGAGCTGTTTTTT.

To note about this clone: The junction does not match germline at one end; this may be a read error. The V call is TRBV7-7, the J call TRBJ2-2; D is unresolved. CDR3 length: 15 residues. In germline, CDR1 is SSHAT, CDR2 FNYEAQ (reference sequence). CDR3 in DNA: TGTGCTAGCAGCCCCCGGACGGGGAACACCGGGGAGCTGTTTTTT. This gives the protein CASSPRTGNTGELFF.

This chain links TRBV11-2 with TRBJ1-2; D not certain. The CDR3 has 15 residues. Trimming shortened V by 5 bases and J by 3 bases, and 16 bases separated the two germline ends. In germline, CDR1 is SGHAT, CDR2 FQNNGV. CDR3 sequence: CASSPPGVHYYGYTF. The CDR3, as DNA: TGTGCCAGCAGCCCCCCCGGGGTACACTACTATGGCTACACCTTC. Drawing the rest from reference TRBV11-2 and TRBJ1-2, the complete variable domain is EAGVAQSPRYKIIEKRQSVAFWCNPISGHATLYWYQQILGQGPKLLIQFQNNGVVDDSQLPKDRFSAERLKGVDSTLKIQPAKLEDSAVYLCASSPPGVHYYGYTFGSGTRLTVV.

V usage is TRBV5-1 and J usage is TRBJ2-5; D ambiguous. CDR1 and CDR2 from the germline V gene are SGHRS and YFSETQ. V lost 6 bases, J lost 2 bases, and 11 bases lay in between. This CDR3 is 13 amino acids long. The CDR3 nucleotides are TGCGCCAGCAAAATGCGCAGACAAGAGACCCAGTACTTC. This encodes CASKMRRQETQYF.

The V gene is TRBV20-1, the J gene TRBJ2-1; D perhaps matches TRBD1 (5 bases). CDR3 size: 9 residues. V was pared by 5 bases and J by 15 bases, with 11 bases between. Germline V gene lookup returns CDR1 DFQATT and CDR2 SNEGSKA (reference sequence). CDR3 DNA sequence: TGCAGTGCTCCGCCCAGGGCGTTCTTC. Translated, it gives CSAPPRAFF.

This clone appeared a single time. CDR3 sequence reads: CASSSLVQPYNEQFF. CDR3 bases: TGTGCCAGCAGCTCACTAGTACAGCCCTACAATGAGCAGTTCTTC. The J gene is TRBJ2-1, the V gene TRBV11-2, with D perhaps TRBD2 (5 bases). Trimming removed 4 bases from V and 2 bases from J, with 12 bases in between. CDR1 and CDR2 from the germline V gene are SGHAT and FQNNGV. This CDR3 comprises 15 residues.

This rearrangement joins TRBV7-9 to TRBJ1-1; no definite D call. From germline, CDR1 is SEHNR and CDR2 FQNEAQ (reference sequence). Trimming took 2 bases from V and 3 from J, leaving 4 bases between them. There are 12 residues in the CDR3. The CDR3 DNA follows: TGTGCCAGCAGCTTACTCGACACTGAAGCTTTCTTT. As protein: CASSLLDTEAFF.